Presented here are 5 T cell receptor beta chains from one specimen sequenced in a study of T cell responses to AZD1222 COVID-19 vaccine. Here immunoSEQ multiplex PCR was the method, and the copy in TCRdb shows in-frame clones only, minus some. Among 150,000 to 200,000 clones, about nine tenths were seen once, and the ten largest hold approximately 2.9%. Sequencing used peripheral blood, obtained on day 0 of AZD1222 vaccination. The receptors here all came from an adult in good health.

In DNA, the CDR3 is TGTGCCAGCAGCCACCGGGACTCTGCCTACGAGCAGTACTTC. It codes for CASSHRDSAYEQYF. The V and J genes are TRBV5-4 and TRBJ2-7; D is perhaps TRBD2 (6 bases). Germline CDR1 is SGHNT and CDR2 is YYREEE (reference sequence). Trimming cost V 4 bases and J 2 bases, with 13 bases left between them. The CDR3 covers 14 residues.

The chain recombines TRBV4-2 with TRBJ1-1, with 7 positions matching TRBD1. V gave up 4 bases and J gave up 12 bases; unmatched junction bases: 14. The CDR3 length is 14 residues. The germline V gene has CDR1 LGHNA and CDR2 YNFKEQ. The DNA for the CDR3 is TGTGCCAGCAGCCCTCTCGGTGGAGGGGGCCAGACTTTCTTT. Translation: CASSPLGGGGQTFF.

This clone was recorded once. The rearrangement links TRBV19 to TRBJ1-3; D not certain. V dropped 1 base and J dropped 8 bases, with 12 bases sitting between them. The germline V gene encodes CDR1 LNHDA and CDR2 SQIVND (reference sequence). The CDR3 is 14 amino acids. CDR3 sequence reads: CASSIGPTSDTIYF. The DNA for the CDR3 is TGTGCCAGTAGTATAGGGCCGACTTCGGACACCATATATTTT.

This rearrangement joins TRBV9 to TRBJ1-1; D gene unclear. Germline-derived CDR1 and CDR2 are SGDLS and YYNGEE. Trimming stripped 3 bases from V and 0 bases from J, with 9 bases between. The CDR3 is 14 amino acids. DNA of the CDR3: TGTGCCAGCAGCGAGGTACGAATGAACACTGAAGCTTTCTTT. Its translation is CASSEVRMNTEAFF.

The chain uses TRBV7-6 and TRBJ1-3, with D hard to call. Trimming shortened V by 1 base and J by 4 bases, and 14 bases separated the two germline ends. The CDR3 spans 16 residues. Germline-derived CDR1 and CDR2 are SGHVS and FNYEAQ. The CDR3 bases are TGTGCCAGCAGCTTAGTCGCCGGAGATAGGGGAAACACCATATATTTT. It specifies CASSLVAGDRGNTIYF.